Presented here are 9 T cell receptor beta chains from one specimen sequenced in a study of T-cell memory formation after mild COVID-19. TCRdb processed the 5' RACE reads anew with MiXCR; each CDR3 protein has one entry. The sample has under 550,000 distinct CDR3 sequences, roughly 17% seen once. The specimen sequenced was PBMCs or a T cell subset sorted from them (not recorded which). Every receptor here comes from a young man who had mild COVID-19 (a few samples of this study predate the infection). Cell type and time point are not known.

This clonotype was observed once. This CDR3 reads CASSLALGGSQHF. CDR3 DNA sequence: TGTGCCAGCAGCTTAGCGCTGGGCGGGTCCCAGCATTTT. J is TRBJ1-5 and V is TRBV7-2; D gene uncertain. This CDR3 spans 13 amino acids. CDR1 and CDR2 from the germline V gene are SGHTA and FQGNSA. The ends were cut back, 0 bases at V and 11 bases at J, with 11 bases in the middle.

This clonotype was seen a handful of times. The V gene is TRBV7-9, the J gene TRBJ1-4; D possibly corresponds to TRBD1 (5 bases). Trimming stripped 1 base from V and 8 bases from J, with 20 bases between. The CDR3 length is 17 residues. Per the germline V gene, CDR1 is SEHNR and CDR2 is FQNEAQ (reference sequence). The CDR3 reads CASSLVGFGREDEKLFF. CDR3 bases: TGTGCCAGCAGCTTAGTAGGCTTCGGCAGGGAGGACGAAAAACTGTTTTTT.

This clonotype was observed a few times. The V call is TRBV12-3 or TRBV12-4, the J call TRBJ2-5; D is perhaps TRBD2 (5 bases). The CDR3 covers 10 residues. The ends were cut back, 6 bases at V and 7 bases at J, with 6 bases in the middle. CDR3 nucleotides: TGTGCCAGCAGCGAGGGGACCCAGTACTTC. This translates into CASSEGTQYF.

This clonotype showed up just a few times. This rearrangement joins TRBV25-1 to TRBJ2-7; 9 nucleotides agree with TRBD2. This CDR3 comprises 15 residues. Unmatched junction bases numbered 7, after V lost 3 bases and J lost 4 bases. CDR1 MGHDK and CDR2 SYGVNS come from the germline V gene. The CDR3 is CASSESGGRTYEQYF. In nucleotides, the CDR3 is TGTGCCAGCAGTGAGAGCGGGGGGCGAACTTACGAGCAGTACTTC.

J is TRBJ1-1 and V is TRBV19; D might be TRBD1 (5 bases). Per the germline V gene, CDR1 is LNHDA and CDR2 is SQIVND (reference sequence). The CDR3 covers 13 residues. The germline V and J ends were trimmed by 8 bases and 3 bases, with 13 bases remaining between them. This CDR3 is CASGRDGYTEAFF. In nucleotides, the CDR3 is TGTGCCAGTGGCCGGGACGGCTACACTGAAGCTTTCTTT.

The gene calls are TRBV3-1 and TRBJ2-7; possibly TRBD1 or TRBD2 for D (5 bases each). Germline lookup yields CDR1 LGHDT and CDR2 YNNKEL (reference sequence). V gave up 0 bases and J gave up 1 base, with 10 bases separating them. The CDR3 is 15 amino acids. The CDR3 DNA follows: TGTGCCAGCAGCCAAGAGAGGGGTGCGTCCTACGAGCAGTACTTC. Translating gives CASSQERGASYEQYF.

The chain recombines TRBV10-3 with TRBJ2-7, with D perhaps TRBD1 (6 bases). Germline-derived CDR1 and CDR2 are ENHRY and SYGVKD. This CDR3 region has 11 residues. The CDR3 protein is CAVRGAYEQYV. Written as DNA, the CDR3 is TGTGCCGTCAGGGGTGCCTACGAGCAGTACGTC.

This clonotype was found a few times. The chain couples TRBV4-1 to TRBJ2-7; D is uncertain. Trimming removed 2 bases at V and 0 bases at J, with 17 bases between. The CDR3 loop spans 17 amino acids. Germline-derived CDR1 and CDR2 are MGHRA and YSYEKL. The CDR3 protein is CASSQTWPGTASYEQYV. The CDR3 DNA is TGCGCCAGCAGCCAAACCTGGCCAGGTACAGCCTCCTACGAGCAGTACGTC.

This clonotype was seen more than once but under ten times. The V and J genes are TRBV4-3 and TRBJ2-2; D call uncertain. V lost 6 bases, J lost 0 bases, and 11 bases lay in between. CDR1 is LGHNA and CDR2 is YSLEER in the germline V gene. The CDR3 contains 15 residues. The CDR3 region is CASRIQISNTGELFF. In DNA form, the CDR3 reads TGCGCCAGCAGGATTCAGATTTCGAACACCGGGGAGCTGTTTTTT.